A single sample gave rise to the 12 T cell receptor beta chains below, sequenced in a study of identical twins. MiXCR, run by TCRdb on the 5' RACE reads, gives a single entry per CDR3 protein. The sample yields fewer than 500,000 distinct CDR3 sequences, 20% to 25% seen once. These same data were also listed under a study on T cells expressing NK-cell markers.

The material sequenced was CD4+ T cells sorted from blood. All receptors derive from a woman under 30 in good health.

This clonotype was seen many times. The J gene is TRBJ1-1, the V gene TRBV6-1, with 8 positions matching TRBD1. The CDR3 covers 14 residues. V shed 6 bases, J shed 7 bases, and the junction held 10 bases outside the gene matches. Germline V gene sequence: CDR1 MNHNS, CDR2 SASEGT. DNA for the CDR3: TGTGCCAGCAGCCTAACGGACAGGGTCATTGAAGCTTTCTTT. As protein: CASSLTDRVIEAFF.

The V and J genes are TRBV7-2 and TRBJ1-2; D remains ambiguous. There are 16 residues in the CDR3. Trimming left V 5 bases short and J 3 bases short, with 19 bases between. CDR1 and CDR2 from the germline V gene are SGHTA and FQGNSA. The CDR3: CASSLPGGGKYYGYTF. The CDR3 DNA follows: TGTGCCAGCAGCCTTCCCGGCGGCGGCAAGTACTATGGCTACACCTTC.

In this sample, this clonotype turned up a few times. The chain employs TRBV5-1 and TRBJ2-7; unclear D gene. The CDR3 contains 12 residues. Germline CDR1 and CDR2: SGHRS and YFSETQ. Deletions cut 4 bases from V and 5 bases from J, with 10 bases between. The CDR3 region is CASSQTGHEQYF. In DNA form, the CDR3 reads TGCGCCAGCAGCCAGACGGGCCACGAGCAGTACTTC.

The rearrangement links TRBV6-2 or TRBV6-3 to TRBJ2-7; D not resolved. Germline V gene lookup returns CDR1 MNHEY and CDR2 SVGEGT. V lost 6 bases and J lost 6, with 9 bases in between. The CDR3 extends over 11 amino acids. The CDR3 protein is CASRDVGEQYF. The CDR3 DNA sequence: TGTGCCAGCAGGGACGTAGGCGAGCAGTACTTC.

This chain joins TRBV6-2 or TRBV6-3 and TRBJ2-2; TRBD2 matches 8 bases. Germline V gene sequence: CDR1 MNHEY, CDR2 SVGEGT. The CDR3 runs to 21 residues. V lost 6 bases to trimming and J lost 5 bases; unmatched junction nucleotides: 26. CDR3 bases: TGTGCCAGCAGGTATCACCTACGCGGGGGGATCACCCCCTTACGGACCGGGGAGCTGTTTTTT. The encoded protein is CASRYHLRGGITPLRTGELFF.

This clonotype was found a few times. The chain couples TRBV12-3 or TRBV12-4 to TRBJ1-1, with D hard to call. Trimming cost V 3 bases and J 5 bases, with 13 bases left between them. The CDR3 sequence is 14 residues long. The CDR3 protein is CASSFLPSGTEAFF. The CDR3 nucleotides read TGTGCCAGCAGTTTCCTACCCTCGGGGACTGAAGCTTTCTTT.

This clonotype was seen only a few times. The genes are TRBV2 and TRBJ2-6; either TRBD1 or TRBD2 may supply D (5 bases each). V was clipped by 7 bases and J by 0 bases, with 13 bases between them. The germline CDR1 and CDR2 sequences are SNHLY and FYNNEI. CDR3 length: 16 residues. The CDR3 DNA follows: TGTGCCAGCACCAGGGACGGAAACTCTGGGGCCAACGTCCTGACTTTC. It is translated as CASTRDGNSGANVLTF.

This clonotype appeared a few times. CDR3 in amino acids: CAISAGQNTEAFF. The CDR3 DNA is TGTGCCATCAGTGCGGGACAGAACACTGAAGCTTTCTTT. The rearrangement links TRBV10-3 to TRBJ1-1, with a tentative D call TRBD1 (6 bases). CDR1 is ENHRY, CDR2 SYGVKD, per germline. Trimming shortened V by 4 bases and J by 1 base, and 7 bases separated the two germline ends. The CDR3 is 13 residues long.

V is TRBV6-6 and J is TRBJ1-2; D not certain. Germline V gives CDR1 MNHNY, CDR2 SVGAGI (reference sequence). V lost 2 bases and J 8 bases, leaving 9 bases between the germline ends. The CDR3 extends over 12 amino acids. The chain's CDR3 is CASSYRFLGYTF. CDR3 DNA sequence: TGTGCCAGCAGTTACCGGTTTTTGGGCTACACCTTC.

Many counts were recorded for this clonotype. V is TRBV12-3 or TRBV12-4 and J is TRBJ1-5; D is possibly TRBD1 (5 bases). The CDR3 is 14 residues long. Trimming pared 5 bases from V and 7 bases from J, leaving 15 bases between. The CDR3 bases are TGTGCCAGCAGTCCGGGGGGGAAGGGACAGCCCCAGCATTTT. Protein product: CASSPGGKGQPQHF.

This clonotype was observed at least ten times. J is TRBJ2-4 and V is TRBV5-1; D possibly corresponds to TRBD2 (5 bases). Trimming pared 0 bases from V and 9 bases from J, leaving 13 bases between. CDR1 and CDR2 from the germline V gene are SGHRS and YFSETQ. CDR3 length: 14 residues. In DNA form, the CDR3 reads TGCGCCAGCAGCTTGGCCCTTCTAGCAACCATTCAGTACTTC. Protein product: CASSLALLATIQYF.

The gene calls are TRBV12-3 or TRBV12-4 and TRBJ2-2, with TRBD2 matching over 11 bases. The CDR3 has 16 amino acids. With V trimmed by 6 bases and J by 5 bases, 8 bases remained unmatched. The DNA for the CDR3 is TGTGCCAGCAGACGTAGCGGGGGGGCCCGGACCGGGGAGCTGTTTTTT. It specifies CASRRSGGARTGELFF.